This TCR beta chain was obtained from a study of early T cells in non-severe SARS-CoV-2 infection. The protocol attached unique molecular identifiers to individual cDNA molecules. TCRdb re-derived calls from the 5' RACE reads in MiXCR, one entry per CDR3 protein. This sample has about 58,000 distinct CDR3 sequences, with about 13% found just once. Germline V gene data show CDR1 as MRHNA and CDR2 as SNTAGT. The CDR3 has 14 residues. Trimming stripped 3 bases from V and 2 bases from J, with 5 bases between. This sequence joins TRBV6-4 and TRBJ2-6; D is possibly TRBD1 or TRBD2 (5 bases each). This clonotype was obtained from an adult who was a healthcare worker with PCR-confirmed SARS-CoV-2 infection or an uninfected control (not recorded which). Sequences were obtained from whole blood. The chain's CDR3 is CASSEGAGANVLTF. CDR3 nucleotide sequence: TGTGCCAGCAGTGAGGGGGCTGGGGCCAACGTCCTGACTTTC.